These 30 T cell receptor beta chains were sequenced from one sample in a study of blood T cells in healthy people across ages. A second PCR of about 7 to 12 cycles used a sample-barcoded 5' primer and a J-beta primer mix. MiXCR was run by TCRdb on the 5' RACE reads, yielding one entry per CDR3 protein. The table records roughly 800,000 distinct CDR3 sequences, roughly 60% of them present only once. Sequenced sample: blood. All receptors derive from a man aged 25-45 years in good health.

This clonotype was counted a few times. V is TRBV29-1 and J is TRBJ1-2, with D perhaps TRBD1 (6 bases). The CDR3 spans 16 residues. Between the trimmed V and J ends, which lost 7 bases and 3 bases, there was a span of 24 bases. Germline CDR1 is SQVTM and CDR2 is ANQGSEA. The CDR3 bases are TGCAGCGCCAATCCTAGGACAGCGAATGGGGACTATGGCTACACCTTC. Its translation is CSANPRTANGDYGYTF.

The chain combines TRBV3-1 with TRBJ2-5, with 12 bases fitting TRBD2. The CDR3 has 17 residues. Germline-derived CDR1 and CDR2 are LGHDT and YNNKEL (reference sequence). J gave up 7 bases and V 4 bases, and 13 bases lay outside the gene matches. In nucleotides, the CDR3 is TGTGCCAGCAGCCCTAGGGGACTAGCGGGTGATAGGTCGACCCAGTACTTC. Translating gives CASSPRGLAGDRSTQYF.

This clonotype showed up many times. The chain couples TRBV11-3 to TRBJ2-1, with 10 nucleotides matching TRBD2. This CDR3 is built from 16 residues. Trimming at V came to 1 base and at J to 4 bases, leaving 4 bases not matched to a gene. Germline assignment: CDR1 SGHNT and CDR2 YENEEA. CDR3 nucleotides: TGTGCCAGCAGCTTAGGGGCTAGCGGGAGTTACAATGAGCAGTTCTTC. This sequence encodes CASSLGASGSYNEQFF. Looking up the rest from reference TRBV11-3 and TRBJ2-1 gives the full variable domain: EAGVVQSPRYKIIEKKQPVAFWCNPISGHNTLYWYLQNLGQGPELLIRYENEEAVDDSQLPKDRFSAERLKGVDSTLKIQPAELGDSAVYLCASSLGASGSYNEQFFGPGTRLTVL.

V gene TRBV27 combines with J gene TRBJ2-7; D may be TRBD1 (5 bases). CDR3 length equals 14 residues. Germline lookup yields CDR1 MNHEY and CDR2 SMNVEV (reference sequence). Between the trimmed V and J ends, which lost 6 bases and 7 bases, there was a span of 19 bases. The DNA of the CDR3 is TGTGCCAGCAGCCCCCGACAGACCACCGGGGAGCAGTACTTC. Its translation: CASSPRQTTGEQYF.

The chain is built from TRBV20-1 and TRBJ2-5; D is undetermined. Germline V gives CDR1 DFQATT, CDR2 SNEGSKA (reference sequence). Trimming removed 4 bases from V and 2 bases from J, with 14 bases in between. There are 14 residues in the CDR3. CDR3 nucleotide sequence: TGCAGTGCTACGCGAGTCGACGATCAAGAGACCCAGTACTTC. Amino acids: CSATRVDDQETQYF.

The rearrangement uses TRBV4-3 and TRBJ2-7; unclear D gene. Trimming removed 0 bases from V and 0 bases from J, with 12 bases in between. Looked up from germline, CDR1 is LGHNA and CDR2 is YSLEER. This CDR3 is built from 16 residues. The CDR3 DNA reads TGCGCCAGCAGCCAAGATCCGACCGCGAGCTCCTACGAGCAGTACTTC. Its protein is CASSQDPTASSYEQYF.

Only one count was recorded for this clonotype. The chain couples TRBV6-2 or TRBV6-3 to TRBJ2-1; 10 bases map to TRBD2. The CDR3 length is 15 residues. The trim removed 5 bases at V and 9 bases at J, leaving 10 bases unmatched. Germline CDR1 is MNHEY and CDR2 is SVGEGT. For the CDR3, the DNA is TGTGCCAGCAGTCCTCTAGCGGGAGTCAACAGTGAGCAGTTCTTC. Translation: CASSPLAGVNSEQFF.

In this sample, this clonotype turned up a few times. The chain couples TRBV6-6 to TRBJ1-2; tentative D call: TRBD1 (5 bases). V lost 1 base, J lost 7 bases, and 13 bases lay in between. The CDR3 length is 14 residues. Germline CDR1 MNHNY, CDR2 SVGAGI (reference sequence). The CDR3 loop reads CASSYWPGNGGYTF. In DNA, the CDR3 is TGTGCCAGCAGTTACTGGCCAGGGAACGGTGGCTACACCTTC.

The table lists this clonotype with a few counts. The chain uses TRBV7-8 and TRBJ2-1, with D possibly matching TRBD2 (5 bases). V was clipped by 1 base and J by 10 bases, with 14 bases between them. The CDR3 runs to 14 residues. Germline-derived CDR1 and CDR2 are SGHVS and FQNEAQ. Here the CDR3 reads CASSLVGPGKEQFF. CDR3 DNA: TGTGCCAGCAGCTTAGTAGGTCCGGGGAAGGAGCAGTTCTTC.

In this sample, this clonotype turned up a few times. The chain has TRBV12-3 or TRBV12-4 and TRBJ2-3; no definite D call. V lost 2 bases, J lost 5 bases, and 5 bases lay in between. CDR3 length equals 12 residues. In DNA form, the CDR3 reads TGTGCCAGCAGTTTACACGGAGATACGCAGTATTTT. Protein product: CASSLHGDTQYF.

This clonotype was seen a handful of times. The V gene is TRBV20-1, the J gene TRBJ2-1, with 9 bases that match TRBD2. The length of the CDR3 is 14 residues. J was trimmed by 7 bases and V by 6 bases; bases with no gene match: 10. CDR1 is DFQATT and CDR2 is SNEGSKA in the germline V gene (reference sequence). The CDR3 nucleotides read TGCAGTGCCCCGGACAGGCGGGGGGGTAATGAGCAGTTCTTC. As protein: CSAPDRRGGNEQFF.

The J gene is TRBJ1-1, the V gene TRBV29-1, with D possibly being TRBD1 (6 bases). The germline V gene encodes CDR1 SQVTM and CDR2 ANQGSEA. The germline V and J ends were trimmed by 4 bases and 1 base, with 16 bases remaining between them. This CDR3 contains 15 residues. CDR3 coding DNA: TGCAGCGTTGGAGAGCAGGGGAGGGGGAACACTGAAGCTTTCTTT. Protein product: CSVGEQGRGNTEAFF.

Only a few counts were recorded for this clonotype. This chain connects TRBV7-8 to TRBJ2-1; D not certain. The CDR3 totals 13 residues. The germline V and J ends were trimmed by 2 bases and 4 bases, with 6 bases remaining between them. Looked up from germline, CDR1 is SGHVS and CDR2 is FQNEAQ. Here the CDR3 DNA reads TGTGCCAGCAGCTTAAACGGTTACAATGAGCAGTTCTTC. Translating gives CASSLNGYNEQFF. Using reference TRBV7-8 and TRBJ2-1 for the parts outside the CDR3, the full variable domain is GAGVSQSPRYKVAKRGQDVALRCDPISGHVSLFWYQQALGQGPEFLTYFQNEAQLDKSGLPSDRFFAERPEGSVSTLKIQRTQQEDSAVYLCASSLNGYNEQFFGPGTRLTVL.

This clonotype was detected only once. The J gene is TRBJ2-5, the V gene TRBV20-1, with D maybe TRBD1 (6 bases). Per the germline V gene, CDR1 is DFQATT and CDR2 is SNEGSKA (reference sequence). The V and J ends lost 4 bases and 1 base respectively, with 13 bases between them. This CDR3 comprises 14 residues. DNA of the CDR3: TGCAGTGCTACTATTGGGGGCAGCCAAGAGACCCAGTACTTC. It codes for CSATIGGSQETQYF.

The V gene is TRBV21-1, the J gene TRBJ2-1; TRBD1, the table's D call, was not compared with the DNA. TRBV21-1 is marked as a pseudogene. The CDR3 extends over 18 amino acids. The CDR3 spells CASSPPPGGTANYNEQFF. CDR3 in DNA: TGTGCCAGCAGCCCACCCCCTGGAGGGACCGCTAACTACAATGAGCAGTTCTTC.

The CDR3 is CASNGGPQETQYF. The CDR3 DNA reads TGTGCCAGCAACGGGGGGCCTCAAGAGACCCAGTACTTC. The rearrangement links TRBV3-1 to TRBJ2-5; possible D gene TRBD2, 7 bases. V lost 7 bases and J lost 2, with 11 bases in between. The length of the CDR3 is 13 residues. CDR1 is LGHDT, CDR2 YNNKEL, per germline (reference sequence).

The V call is TRBV14, the J call TRBJ2-3; 11 nucleotides align to TRBD1. J was trimmed by 4 bases and V by 3 bases; bases with no gene match: 12. The CDR3 is 18 residues long. Germline loops: CDR1 SGHDN, CDR2 FVKESK. The CDR3 sequence: CASSQKLGTGGQPDTQYF. CDR3 sequence (DNA): TGTGCCAGCAGCCAGAAGTTGGGGACAGGGGGTCAACCAGATACGCAGTATTTT.

The rearrangement joins TRBV20-1 to TRBJ2-1, with TRBD2 identical over 7 bases. The CDR3 spans 14 residues. CDR1 DFQATT and CDR2 SNEGSKA come from the germline V gene (reference sequence). V shed 2 bases and J 4 bases; nucleotides not matched to a gene: 5. The CDR3 sequence: CSARPGGLYNEQFF. CDR3 nucleotide sequence: TGCAGTGCTAGACCCGGGGGGTTATACAATGAGCAGTTCTTC.

This chain joins TRBV25-1 and TRBJ2-7, with D maybe TRBD2 (5 bases). CDR3 length: 11 residues. Germline assignment: CDR1 MGHDK and CDR2 SYGVNS. The V gene lost 10 bases and the J gene lost 8 bases, with 15 bases spanning the gap. The CDR3 protein is CAISGGYKQYF. Written as DNA, the CDR3 is TGTGCCATCTCAGGCGGGTACAAGCAGTACTTC.

J is TRBJ2-1 and V is TRBV6-2 or TRBV6-3; TRBD2 might be the D (6 bases). V dropped 6 bases and J dropped 8 bases, with 20 bases sitting between them. The CDR3 is 15 amino acids. Germline V lookup: CDR1 MNHEY, CDR2 SVGEGT. The CDR3 here is CASSRNSEEGDEQFF. As DNA, the CDR3 is TGTGCCAGCAGCCGAAATAGCGAGGAGGGCGATGAGCAGTTCTTC.

The chain combines TRBV5-1 with TRBJ2-3; D is unclear. Germline V lookup: CDR1 SGHRS, CDR2 YFSETQ. Trimming left V 1 base short and J 2 bases short, with 14 bases between. This CDR3 region has 16 residues. The CDR3: CASSLIPGVDTDTQYF. The CDR3 region has the DNA TGCGCCAGCAGCTTGATACCCGGCGTGGACACAGATACGCAGTATTTT.

The rearrangement links TRBV19 to TRBJ2-4; TRBD1 might be the D (6 bases). The J call may be in error: the DNA end matches TRBJ2-7 better. The CDR3 loop spans 15 amino acids. Germline lookup yields CDR1 LNHDA and CDR2 SQIVND (reference sequence). Here the CDR3 reads CASSIAGASPYEQYF. As DNA, the CDR3 is TGTGCCAGTAGTATAGCAGGGGCAAGCCCCTACGAGCAGTACTTC.

This clonotype was seen a few times. The chain is built from TRBV7-9 and TRBJ1-5; 10 positions agree with TRBD1. Trimming removed 5 bases from V and 6 bases from J; junction bases left unmatched: 7. The V gene's germline CDR1 is SEHNR and CDR2 FQNEAQ (reference sequence). The CDR3 extends over 15 amino acids. CDR3 sequence: CASSPGQGFGQPQHF. The CDR3 nucleotides are TGTGCCAGCAGCCCGGGACAGGGGTTTGGTCAGCCCCAGCATTTT. The full variable domain, in which reference TRBV7-9 and TRBJ1-5 provide the parts outside the CDR3, is DTGVSQNPRHKITKRGQNVTFRCDPISEHNRLYWYRQTLGQGPEFLTYFQNEAQLEKSRLLSDRFSAERPKGSFSTLEIQRTEQGDSAMYLCASSPGQGFGQPQHFGDGTRLSIL.

This chain uses TRBV4-2 with TRBJ2-3, with 8 bases fitting TRBD2. CDR3 length equals 15 residues. Germline CDR1 reads LGHNA; CDR2 reads YNFKEQ. The J segment lost 3 bases and the V segment lost 1 base, leaving 3 bases of the junction unmatched. CDR3 in DNA: TGTGCCAGCAGCCAAGTAGCGGGGACGACAGATACGCAGTATTTT. It specifies CASSQVAGTTDTQYF.

The V gene is TRBV10-3, the J gene TRBJ1-2, with D uncertain. The V end lost 0 bases, the J end lost 1 base, and 9 bases lay between the germline ends. This CDR3 has 15 residues. The germline V gene encodes CDR1 ENHRY and CDR2 SYGVKD. CDR3 in DNA: TGTGCCATCAGTGAGTCAACTCGTAATAACTATGGCTACACCTTC. Its translation is CAISESTRNNYGYTF.

In its sample, this clonotype was seen a few times. This chain links TRBV29-1 with TRBJ2-5; D possibly corresponds to TRBD2 (5 bases). V was clipped by 6 bases and J by 2 bases, with 13 bases between them. This CDR3 comprises 13 residues. Per germline, CDR1 SQVTM and CDR2 ANQGSEA. The CDR3 nucleotides read TGCAGCGTCGGATACAGCGGACAAGAGACCCAGTACTTC. Translation gives CSVGYSGQETQYF.

The V gene is TRBV28, the J gene TRBJ2-3; the D gene is possibly TRBD1 (5 bases). Per the germline V gene, CDR1 is MDHEN and CDR2 is SYDVKM. The V gene lost 2 bases and the J gene lost 2 bases, with 8 bases spanning the gap. This CDR3 comprises 14 residues. The CDR3 coding sequence is TGTGCCAGCAGTTTAGACAGCACCACAGATACGCAGTATTTT. Translating it yields CASSLDSTTDTQYF.

This clonotype was counted ten times or more. The chain is built from TRBV7-2 and TRBJ2-1; 10 positions match TRBD2. This CDR3 has 15 residues. From germline, CDR1 is SGHTA and CDR2 FQGNSA. With V trimmed by 2 bases and J by 6 bases, 4 bases remained unmatched. The CDR3 DNA reads TGTGCCAGCAGCTTATGGCTAGCGGGAGCCAATGAGCAGTTCTTC. This codes for CASSLWLAGANEQFF.

The CDR3 is CASSQSRLGTGEQFF. The CDR3 DNA reads as TGTGCCAGCAGCCAGTCGCGACTAGGAACTGGTGAGCAGTTCTTC. The gene calls are TRBV3-1 and TRBJ2-1; a possible D gene is TRBD2 (6 bases). From germline, CDR1 is LGHDT and CDR2 YNNKEL (reference sequence). This CDR3 comprises 15 residues. V was cut by 3 bases and J by 9 bases, with 18 bases left in between.

This clonotype was seen just once. This chain links TRBV6-5 with TRBJ2-3; D gene uncertain. Germline CDR1 MNHEY, CDR2 SVGAGI. Trimming removed 0 bases from V and 4 bases from J, with 8 bases in between. This CDR3 contains 14 residues. CDR3: CASSYSESSDTQYF. The CDR3 DNA reads as TGTGCCAGCAGTTACTCAGAGAGCTCAGATACGCAGTATTTT.